Listed here is a single TCR beta chain. Its antigen is unidentified. The TCRbeta library was prepared with unique molecular identifiers. TCRdb passed the PCR reads through MiXCR, listing each CDR3 protein once. The sample lists about 580,000 distinct CDR3 sequences, around 23% occurring once. The sample is drawn from a study of T-cell reconstitution after alpha-beta-depleted transplantation in children. Study-wide points: After one year, T-cell counts and TCRbeta diversity mostly came from new T cells.

The V gene's germline CDR1 is SGHVS and CDR2 FNYEAQ. The CDR3 extends over 17 amino acids. The V end lost 3 bases, the J end lost 2 bases, and 16 bases lay between the germline ends. Sequenced here: PBMCs, mostly from graft donor cells, sampled 360 days after TCRalphabeta/CD19-depleted stem cell transplant. J is TRBJ2-2 and V is TRBV7-6; a possible D gene is TRBD2 (6 bases). This receptor was obtained from a boy under two years old who had a stem cell transplant for acute myeloid leukemia, so the T cells may come from the graft donor. CDR3 sequence (DNA): TGTGCCAGCAGCTTCCTTTTCTCCGGGAGTAACACCGGGGAGCTGTTTTTT. Its protein is CASSFLFSGSNTGELFF.